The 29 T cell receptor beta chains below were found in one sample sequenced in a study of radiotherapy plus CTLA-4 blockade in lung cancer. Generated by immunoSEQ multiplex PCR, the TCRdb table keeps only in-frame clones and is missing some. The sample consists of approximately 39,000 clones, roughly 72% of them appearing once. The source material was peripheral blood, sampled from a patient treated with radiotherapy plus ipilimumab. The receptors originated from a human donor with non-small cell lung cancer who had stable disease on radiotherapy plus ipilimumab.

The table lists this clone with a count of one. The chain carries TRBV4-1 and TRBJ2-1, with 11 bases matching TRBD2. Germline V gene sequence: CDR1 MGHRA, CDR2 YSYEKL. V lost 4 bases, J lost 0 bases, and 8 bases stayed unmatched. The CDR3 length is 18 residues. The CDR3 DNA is TGCGCCAGCAGCCGCGGGGGACTAGCGGCCTCCTCCTACAATGAGCAGTTCTTC. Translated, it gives CASSRGGLAASSYNEQFF.

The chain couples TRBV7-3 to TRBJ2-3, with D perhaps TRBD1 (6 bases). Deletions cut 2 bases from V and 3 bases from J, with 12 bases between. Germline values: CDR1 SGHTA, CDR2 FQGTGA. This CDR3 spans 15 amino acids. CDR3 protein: CASSLLGQWTDTQYF. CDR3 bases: TGTGCCAGCAGCTTATTGGGACAATGGACAGATACGCAGTATTTT.

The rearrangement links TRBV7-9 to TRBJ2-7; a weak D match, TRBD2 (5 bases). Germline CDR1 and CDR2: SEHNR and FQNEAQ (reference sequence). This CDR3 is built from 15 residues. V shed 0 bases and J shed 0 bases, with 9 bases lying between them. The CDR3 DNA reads TGTGCCAGCAGCTTAGCCCGGGGTTCCTCCTACGAGCAGTACTTC. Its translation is CASSLARGSSYEQYF.

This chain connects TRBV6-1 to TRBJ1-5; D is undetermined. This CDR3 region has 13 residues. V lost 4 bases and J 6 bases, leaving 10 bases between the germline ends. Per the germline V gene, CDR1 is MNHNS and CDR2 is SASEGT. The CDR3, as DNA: TGTGCCAGCAGTGTAAGCTTTGTTCAGCCCCAGCATTTT. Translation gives CASSVSFVQPQHF.

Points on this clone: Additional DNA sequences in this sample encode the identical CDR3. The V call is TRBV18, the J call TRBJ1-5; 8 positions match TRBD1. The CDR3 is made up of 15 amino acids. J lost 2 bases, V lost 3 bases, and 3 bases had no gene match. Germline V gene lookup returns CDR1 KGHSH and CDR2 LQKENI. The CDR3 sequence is CASSPDRGGNQPQHF. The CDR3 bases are TGTGCCAGCTCACCCGACAGGGGTGGCAATCAGCCCCAGCATTTT.

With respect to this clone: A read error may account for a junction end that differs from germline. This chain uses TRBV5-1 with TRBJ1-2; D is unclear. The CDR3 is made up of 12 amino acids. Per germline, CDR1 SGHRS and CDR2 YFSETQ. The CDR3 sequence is CASRPENYGYAF. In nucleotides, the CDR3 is TGCGCCAGCAGGCCGGAAAACTATGGCTACGCCTTC.

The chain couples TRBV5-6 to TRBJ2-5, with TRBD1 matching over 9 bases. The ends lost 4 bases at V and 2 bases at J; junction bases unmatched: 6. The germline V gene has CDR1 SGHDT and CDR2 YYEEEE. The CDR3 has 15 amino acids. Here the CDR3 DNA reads TGTGCCAGCAGCCTAGGGGGACAGGGACAAGAGACCCAGTACTTC. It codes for CASSLGGQGQETQYF.

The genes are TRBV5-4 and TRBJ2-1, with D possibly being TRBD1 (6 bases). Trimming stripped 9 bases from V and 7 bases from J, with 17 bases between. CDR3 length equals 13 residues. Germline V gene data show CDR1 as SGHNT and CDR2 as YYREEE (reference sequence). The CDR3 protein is CATQGRGWNEQFF. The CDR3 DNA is TGTGCCACCCAGGGCAGGGGATGGAATGAGCAGTTCTTC.

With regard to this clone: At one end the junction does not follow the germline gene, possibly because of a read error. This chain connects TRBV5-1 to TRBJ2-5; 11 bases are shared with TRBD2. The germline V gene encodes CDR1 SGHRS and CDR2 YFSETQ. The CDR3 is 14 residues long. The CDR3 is CTSSSGGLIETQYF. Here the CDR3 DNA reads TGCACCAGCTCTAGCGGGGGGCTCATAGAGACCCAGTACTTC.

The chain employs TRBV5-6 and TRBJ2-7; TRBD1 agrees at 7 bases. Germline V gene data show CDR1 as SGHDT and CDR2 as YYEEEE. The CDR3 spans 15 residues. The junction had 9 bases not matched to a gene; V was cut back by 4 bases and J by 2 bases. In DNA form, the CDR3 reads TGTGCCAGCAGCCCCGGGACAGCCAGTACCTACGAGCAGTACTTC. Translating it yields CASSPGTASTYEQYF.

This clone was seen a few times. CDR3: CASSLNQGGVTEAFF. The CDR3 DNA is TGTGCCAGCTCACTAAACCAGGGTGGAGTCACTGAAGCTTTCTTT. The V gene is TRBV18, the J gene TRBJ1-1, with a tentative D call TRBD1 (5 bases). V lost 4 bases and J lost 4, with 16 bases in between. The CDR3 is 15 residues long. Germline assignment: CDR1 KGHSH and CDR2 LQKENI.

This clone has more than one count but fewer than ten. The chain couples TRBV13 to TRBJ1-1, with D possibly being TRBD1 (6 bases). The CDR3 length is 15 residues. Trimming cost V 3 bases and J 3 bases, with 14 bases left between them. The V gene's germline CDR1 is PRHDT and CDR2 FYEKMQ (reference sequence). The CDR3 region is CASSFAGTPYTEAFF. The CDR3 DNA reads TGTGCCAGCAGCTTCGCCGGGACACCCTACACTGAAGCTTTCTTT.

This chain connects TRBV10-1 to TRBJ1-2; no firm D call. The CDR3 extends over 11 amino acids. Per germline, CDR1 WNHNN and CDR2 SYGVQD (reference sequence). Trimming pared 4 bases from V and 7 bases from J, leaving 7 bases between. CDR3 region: CASSGPGGYTF. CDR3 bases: TGCGCCAGCAGTGGTCCCGGTGGCTACACCTTC.

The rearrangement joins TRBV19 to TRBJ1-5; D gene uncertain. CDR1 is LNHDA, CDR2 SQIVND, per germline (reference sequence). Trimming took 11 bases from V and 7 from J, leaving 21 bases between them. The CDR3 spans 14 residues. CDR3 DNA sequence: TGTGCCCCCATTCTCGGGGAGGTTCACCAGCCCCAGCATTTT. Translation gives CAPILGEVHQPQHF.

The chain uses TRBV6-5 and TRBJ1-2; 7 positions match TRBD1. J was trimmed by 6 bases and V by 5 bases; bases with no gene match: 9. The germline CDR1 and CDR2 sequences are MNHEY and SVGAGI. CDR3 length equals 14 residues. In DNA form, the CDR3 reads TGTGCCAGCAGTGGCCTACAGGGGCGAAATGGCTACACCTTC. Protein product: CASSGLQGRNGYTF.

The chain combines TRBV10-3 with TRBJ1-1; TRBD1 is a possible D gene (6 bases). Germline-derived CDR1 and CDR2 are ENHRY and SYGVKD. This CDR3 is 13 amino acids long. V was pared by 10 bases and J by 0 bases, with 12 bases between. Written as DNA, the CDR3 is TGTGCCACCAGGCAGGGGATGAACACTGAAGCTTTCTTT. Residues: CATRQGMNTEAFF.

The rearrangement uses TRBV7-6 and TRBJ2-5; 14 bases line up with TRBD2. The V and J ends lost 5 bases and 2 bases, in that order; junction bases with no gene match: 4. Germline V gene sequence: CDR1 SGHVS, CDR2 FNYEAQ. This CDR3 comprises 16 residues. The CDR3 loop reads CASSLRLAGGQETQYF. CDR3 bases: TGTGCCAGCAGCCTCCGACTAGCGGGGGGGCAAGAGACCCAGTACTTC. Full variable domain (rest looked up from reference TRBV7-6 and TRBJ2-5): GAGVSQSPRYKVTKRGQDVALRCDPISGHVSLYWYRQALGQGPEFLTYFNYEAQQDKSGLPNDRFSAERPEGSISTLTIQRTEQRDSAMYRCASSLRLAGGQETQYFGPGTRLLVL.

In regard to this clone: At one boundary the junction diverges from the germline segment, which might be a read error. The chain's CDR3 is CANSPSSGGARETQYF. The CDR3 DNA is TGTGCCAACTCACCGTCAAGCGGGGGGGCCCGAGAGACCCAGTACTTC. The chain employs TRBV18 and TRBJ2-5, with TRBD2 matching 10 bases. This CDR3 has 16 amino acids. In germline, CDR1 is KGHSH, CDR2 LQKENI.

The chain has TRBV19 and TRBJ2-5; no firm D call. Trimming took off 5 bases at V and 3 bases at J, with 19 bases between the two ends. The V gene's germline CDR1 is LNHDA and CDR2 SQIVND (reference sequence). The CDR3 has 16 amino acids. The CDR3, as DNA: TGTGCCAGTAGTCCGAAGACCCATTGGGCTGAAGAGACCCAGTACTTC. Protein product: CASSPKTHWAEETQYF.

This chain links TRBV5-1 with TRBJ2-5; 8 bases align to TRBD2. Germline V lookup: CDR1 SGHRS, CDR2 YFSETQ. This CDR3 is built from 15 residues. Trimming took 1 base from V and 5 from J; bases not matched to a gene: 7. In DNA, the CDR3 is TGCGCCAGCAGCTTGTCCGGGGGGGGGCCCGAGACCCAGTACTTC. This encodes CASSLSGGGPETQYF.

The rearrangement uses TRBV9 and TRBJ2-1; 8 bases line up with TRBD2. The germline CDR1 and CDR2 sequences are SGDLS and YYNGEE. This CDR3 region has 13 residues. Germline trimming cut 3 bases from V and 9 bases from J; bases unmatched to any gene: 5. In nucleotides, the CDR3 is TGTGCCAGCAGCGACCGGACTAGCACTGAGCAGTTCTTC. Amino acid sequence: CASSDRTSTEQFF. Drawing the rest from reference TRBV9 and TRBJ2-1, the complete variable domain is DSGVTQTPKHLITATGQRVTLRCSPRSGDLSVYWYQQSLDQGLQFLIQYYNGEERAKGNILERFSAQQFPDLHSELNLSSLELGDSALYFCASSDRTSTEQFFGPGTRLTVL.

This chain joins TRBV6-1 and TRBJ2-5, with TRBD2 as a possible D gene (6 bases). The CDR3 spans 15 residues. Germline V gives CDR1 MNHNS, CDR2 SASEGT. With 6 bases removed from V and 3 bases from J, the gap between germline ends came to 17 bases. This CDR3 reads CASRRLVGRKETQYF. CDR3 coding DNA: TGTGCCAGCAGACGACTAGTAGGGCGAAAAGAGACCCAGTACTTC.

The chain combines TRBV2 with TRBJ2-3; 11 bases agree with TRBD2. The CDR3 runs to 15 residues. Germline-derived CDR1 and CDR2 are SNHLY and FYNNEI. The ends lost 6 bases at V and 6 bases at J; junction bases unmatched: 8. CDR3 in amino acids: CASRTSGVSRDTQYF. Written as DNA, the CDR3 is TGTGCCAGCAGGACTAGCGGGGTGTCAAGGGATACGCAGTATTTT.

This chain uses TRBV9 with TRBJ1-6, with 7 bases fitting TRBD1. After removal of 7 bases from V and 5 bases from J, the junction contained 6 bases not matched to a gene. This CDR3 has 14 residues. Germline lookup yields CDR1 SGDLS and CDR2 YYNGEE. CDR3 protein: CASAGQANNSPLHF. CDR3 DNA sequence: TGTGCCAGCGCTGGACAGGCTAATAATTCACCCCTCCACTTT.

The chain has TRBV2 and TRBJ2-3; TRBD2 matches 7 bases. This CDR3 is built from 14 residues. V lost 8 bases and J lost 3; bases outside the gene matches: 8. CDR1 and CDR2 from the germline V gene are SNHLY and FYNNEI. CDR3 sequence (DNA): TGTGCCAGCCTTCGGGGAGGGCGAACAGATACGCAGTATTTT. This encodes CASLRGGRTDTQYF.

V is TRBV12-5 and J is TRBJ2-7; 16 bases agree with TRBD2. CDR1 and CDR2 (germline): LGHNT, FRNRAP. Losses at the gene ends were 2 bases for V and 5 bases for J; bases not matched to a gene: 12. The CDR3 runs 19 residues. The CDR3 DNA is TGTGCTAGTGGTTTGCTGAACCCGGGACTAGCGGGGGGGGCCCACGAGCAGTACTTC. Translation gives CASGLLNPGLAGGAHEQYF.

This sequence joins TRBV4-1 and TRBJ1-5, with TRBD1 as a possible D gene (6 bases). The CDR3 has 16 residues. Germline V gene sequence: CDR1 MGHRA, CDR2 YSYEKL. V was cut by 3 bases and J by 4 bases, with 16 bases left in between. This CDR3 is CASSQTAQGTNQPQHF. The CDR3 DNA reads TGCGCCAGCAGCCAGACCGCACAGGGAACAAATCAGCCCCAGCATTTT.

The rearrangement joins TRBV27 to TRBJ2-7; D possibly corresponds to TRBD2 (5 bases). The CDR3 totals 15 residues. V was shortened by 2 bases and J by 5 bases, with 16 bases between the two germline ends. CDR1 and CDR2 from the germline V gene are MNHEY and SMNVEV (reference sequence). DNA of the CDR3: TGTGCCAGCAGTTTAAGGACTTCGGGTACAGACGAGCAGTACTTC. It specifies CASSLRTSGTDEQYF.

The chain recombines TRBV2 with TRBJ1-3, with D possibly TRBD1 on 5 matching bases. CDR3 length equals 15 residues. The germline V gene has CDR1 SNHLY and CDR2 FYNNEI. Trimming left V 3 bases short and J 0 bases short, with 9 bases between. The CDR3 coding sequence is TGTGCCAGCAGTGACAGGGAGGTCTCTGGAAACACCATATATTTT. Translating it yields CASSDREVSGNTIYF.